A selection of T cell receptor beta chains follows, all from one sample in a study of post-analysis software for immune sequencing data. MiXCR, applied by TCRdb to the PCR reads, yields one record per CDR3 protein. Of about 800,000 distinct CDR3 sequences listed, 30% are singletons. The specimen was blood. The receptors here all came from a girl aged 5-17 years with multiple sclerosis. The CDR3 runs from the conserved cysteine through the conserved F or W. Each record gives: clone size, V gene, D gene, J gene, CDR3 protein, CDR3 DNA. D genes are given only for firm matches. The size entry is marked missing in some rows and otherwise reads once, few, many or a size class.

many	TRBV7-9	TRBD1	TRBJ2-1	CASSLLRDRYEHEQFF	TGTGCCAGCAGCTTGCTCCGGGACAGGTACGAACATGAGCAGTTCTTC
few	TRBV29-1	TRBD1	TRBJ2-3	CSVEQGAQIDTQYF	TGCAGCGTGGAACAGGGGGCGCAGATAGATACGCAGTATTTT
many	TRBV20-1	TRBD1	TRBJ1-2	CSARVGGQGGGGYTF	TGCAGTGCTAGAGTTGGGGGACAGGGAGGAGGTGGCTACACCTTC
.	TRBV7-9	TRBD2	TRBJ2-1	CASSSTSGGAGEQFF	TGTGCCAGCAGCTCGACTAGCGGGGGGGCCGGTGAGCAGTTCTTC
few	TRBV4-3	.	TRBJ2-1	CASSQVSTGHEQFF	TGCGCCAGCAGCCAAGTATCTACCGGCCATGAGCAGTTCTTC
few	TRBV6-2/TRBV6-3	TRBD2	TRBJ2-7	CASSYSSRGETEQYF	TGTGCCAGCAGTTACTCTTCACGGGGGGAAACCGAGCAGTACTTC
.	TRBV5-1	.	TRBJ1-6	CASSFNSVGASSNSPLHF	TGCGCCAGCAGCTTCAACTCCGTGGGGGCCTCTTCCAATTCACCCCTCCACTTT
few	TRBV7-8	.	TRBJ2-5	CASSFDGTNQETQYF	TGTGCCAGCAGCTTCGACGGGACGAATCAAGAGACCCAGTACTTC
.	TRBV6-5	.	TRBJ1-5	CASSTRHGPVQPQHF	TGTGCCAGCAGTACCCGACACGGGCCGGTTCAGCCCCAGCATTTT
.	TRBV18	TRBD2	TRBJ2-4	CASSPGGSIQYF	TGTGCCAGCTCACCCGGGGGGAGCATTCAGTACTTC
.	TRBV5-5	TRBD1	TRBJ2-7	CASSLGRGHVYEQYF	TGTGCCAGCAGCTTGGGCAGGGGGCATGTCTACGAGCAGTACTTC
few	TRBV5-6	.	TRBJ2-1	CASSLRRGSLYNEQFF	TGTGCCAGCAGCTTGAGGAGGGGGTCACTTTACAATGAGCAGTTCTTC
few	TRBV20-1	TRBD2	TRBJ2-5	CSARDLSGSGGLQETQYF	TGCAGTGCTAGAGATCTCTCGGGTAGCGGGGGGCTTCAAGAGACCCAGTACTTC
few	TRBV18	.	TRBJ1-2	CASSPARGVNYGYTF	TGTGCCAGCTCACCAGCGAGGGGGGTTAACTATGGCTACACCTTC
many	TRBV10-3	.	TRBJ2-5	CAIRRTLGDQETQYF	TGTGCCATCAGGCGGACCCTGGGGGACCAAGAGACCCAGTACTTC
few	TRBV9	TRBD1	TRBJ1-2	CASSVGAGGTGYGYTF	TGTGCCAGCAGCGTAGGGGCAGGGGGCACGGGCTATGGCTACACCTTC
.	TRBV6-5	.	TRBJ2-5	CASKTGETQYF	TGTGCCAGTAAAACGGGAGAGACCCAGTACTTC
few	TRBV12-3/TRBV12-4	.	TRBJ2-7	CASSLAGDLGEQYF	TGTGCCAGCAGTTTAGCGGGTGATTTAGGCGAGCAGTACTTC
.	TRBV7-2	TRBD2	TRBJ2-3	CASSLKDGLATDTQYF	TGTGCCAGCAGCTTAAAGGATGGACTAGCAACCGATACGCAGTATTTT
few	TRBV20-1	TRBD2	TRBJ2-3	CSASLPIAGGVDTQYF	TGCAGTGCTAGCCTCCCCATAGCGGGAGGGGTGGATACGCAGTATTTT
.	TRBV28	TRBD2	TRBJ2-5	CASVAGGETQYF	TGTGCCAGCGTCGCCGGGGGGGAGACCCAGTACTTC
.	TRBV29-1	TRBD1	TRBJ1-2	CSGLLGQGIEDGYTF	TGCAGCGGATTACTGGGACAGGGGATCGAGGATGGCTACACCTTC
.	TRBV5-1	TRBD2	TRBJ2-7	CASSLVSGPAGEQYF	TGCGCCAGCAGCTTGGTTAGCGGGCCCGCGGGGGAGCAGTACTTC
.	TRBV24-1	.	TRBJ1-2	CATSDRDIGRNYGYTF	TGTGCCACCAGTGACCGGGACATCGGACGGAACTATGGCTACACCTTC
few	TRBV20-1	TRBD2	TRBJ2-3	CSAEPGLPTDTQYF	TGCAGTGCGGAACCGGGACTACCCACAGATACGCAGTATTTT
few	TRBV7-3	TRBD2	TRBJ2-7	CASSQGRVQYF	TGTGCCAGCAGCCAAGGGAGGGTGCAGTACTTC
few	TRBV12-3/TRBV12-4	.	TRBJ2-4	CASSFISVNIQYF	TGTGCCAGCAGTTTTATATCAGTAAACATTCAGTACTTC
many	TRBV6-5	.	TRBJ2-5	CASSRGGETQYF	TGTGCCAGCAGCAGAGGAGGCGAGACCCAGTACTTC
few	TRBV7-9	.	TRBJ2-1	CASSFRGGNVVNEQFF	TGTGCCAGCAGCTTTCGAGGGGGAAACGTGGTCAATGAGCAGTTCTTC